A single sample gave rise to the 5 T cell receptor beta chains below, sequenced in a study of cytomegalovirus exposure and HLA in healthy donors. Primers: 60 Vbeta forward and 13 Jbeta reverse. Only in-frame clones appear in the TCRdb table, and some are missing; sequencing was by immunoSEQ multiplex PCR. This repertoire shows about 140,000 clones, 75% to 90% found once; its top ten account for 1.2%. The sequenced material came from PBMCs. The origin of the receptors is a female donor in good health and CMV-seronegative.

This chain links TRBV28 with TRBJ2-2, with a tentative D call TRBD1 (5 bases). The CDR3 runs 13 residues. V lost 6 bases, J lost 6 bases, and 11 bases lay in between. The germline V gene has CDR1 MDHEN and CDR2 SYDVKM. CDR3 nucleotides: TGTGCCAGCAGCTCAGGGTCCCCCGGGGAGCTGTTTTTT. This gives the protein CASSSGSPGELFF.

The J gene is TRBJ1-1, the V gene TRBV5-1; D not resolved. V gave up 4 bases and J gave up 0 bases, with 10 bases separating them. This CDR3 comprises 14 residues. CDR1 and CDR2 from the germline V gene are SGHRS and YFSETQ. The CDR3 sequence: CASSQSVMNTEAFF. The CDR3 DNA is TGCGCCAGCAGCCAGAGCGTAATGAACACTGAAGCTTTCTTT.

The chain employs TRBV30 and TRBJ1-5; D remains ambiguous. Germline V CDR1 and CDR2: GTSNPN, SVGIG (reference sequence). V shed 1 base and J shed 3 bases, with 7 bases lying between them. This CDR3 contains 13 residues. This CDR3 is CAWSEGANQPQHF. CDR3 nucleotides: TGTGCCTGGAGTGAGGGAGCCAATCAGCCCCAGCATTTT.

V gene TRBV4-2 combines with J gene TRBJ2-1; 9 bases align to TRBD2. The CDR3 is 18 residues long. Trimming took 1 base from V and 4 from J; bases not matched to a gene: 11. Germline lookup yields CDR1 LGHNA and CDR2 YNFKEQ. The CDR3 nucleotides read TGTGCCAGCAGCCAAGTTGGAGGTTTAGCGGGAGCTTACAATGAGCAGTTCTTC. Translating it yields CASSQVGGLAGAYNEQFF.

This chain connects TRBV2 to TRBJ2-3; TRBD1 is a possible D gene (6 bases). Trimming took 1 base from V and 2 from J, leaving 7 bases between them. The length of the CDR3 is 14 residues. From germline, CDR1 is SNHLY and CDR2 FYNNEI. For the CDR3, the DNA is TGTGCCAGCAGTGAAGGGACAGACACAGATACGCAGTATTTT. It specifies CASSEGTDTDTQYF.